One and the same sample provided the 14 T cell receptor beta chains below, sequenced in a study of cytomegalovirus exposure and HLA in healthy donors. With 60 Vbeta and 13 Jbeta primers, the PCR was carried out. Sequenced by immunoSEQ multiplex PCR; TCRdb stores in-frame clones only, minus some. The table gives 45,000 to 55,000 clones; the top ten clones make up 11% of it. Sample: PBMCs. The source is a woman aged 50 to 60 in good health and CMV-seropositive.

The chain recombines TRBV5-1 with TRBJ1-1; D is undetermined. V was shortened by 3 bases and J by 4 bases, with 10 bases between the two germline ends. The CDR3 length is 13 residues. Germline loops: CDR1 SGHRS, CDR2 YFSETQ. CDR3 in amino acids: CASSSRPGTEAFF. CDR3 in DNA: TGCGCCAGCAGCTCACGACCGGGCACTGAAGCTTTCTTT.

The chain carries TRBV5-1 and TRBJ2-7; 8 bases map to TRBD2. With 5 bases clipped from V and 2 bases from J, the junction kept 6 bases outside the gene matches. The CDR3 sequence is 14 residues long. Germline loops: CDR1 SGHRS, CDR2 YFSETQ. CDR3 sequence reads: CASRASGGPYEQYF. The CDR3 DNA follows: TGCGCCAGCAGGGCGTCGGGAGGGCCCTACGAGCAGTACTTC.

The chain recombines TRBV23-1 with TRBJ2-3; 7 nucleotides match TRBD1. TRBV23-1 is an open reading frame whose function is uncertain. The length of the CDR3 is 13 residues. After removal of 6 bases from V and 2 bases from J, the junction contained 2 bases not matched to a gene. The DNA of the CDR3 is TGCGCCAGCAGAGGGGGCCCCACAGATACGCAGTATTTT. Its translation is CASRGGPTDTQYF.

V is TRBV6-6 and J is TRBJ2-7, with D hard to call. The germline gives CDR1 MNHNY, CDR2 SVGAGI (reference sequence). The CDR3 runs 12 residues. Trimming shortened V by 4 bases and J by 4 bases, and 8 bases separated the two germline ends. This CDR3 is CASSSIGYEQYF. CDR3 DNA: TGTGCCAGCAGTTCCATCGGGTACGAGCAGTACTTC.

The CDR3 spells CASSLTGPAGYTF. DNA for the CDR3: TGTGCCAGCTCACTTACAGGGCCTGCTGGCTACACCTTC. The genes are TRBV18 and TRBJ1-2; possible D gene TRBD1, 6 bases. The CDR3 is 13 residues long. V shed 4 bases and J shed 7 bases, with 13 bases lying between them. CDR1 KGHSH and CDR2 LQKENI come from the germline V gene.

The gene calls are TRBV27 and TRBJ2-7, with D tentatively TRBD2 (5 bases). This CDR3 comprises 11 residues. Germline CDR1 reads MNHEY; CDR2 reads SMNVEV (reference sequence). Trimming cost V 3 bases and J 12 bases, with 12 bases left between them. In DNA, the CDR3 is TGTGCCAGCAGTTTTCGGGGAGTTCTGTACTTC. Translating it yields CASSFRGVLYF.

The chain uses TRBV5-6 and TRBJ1-5; no clear D gene. V shed 0 bases and J shed 7 bases, with 8 bases lying between them. The CDR3 loop spans 13 amino acids. Germline CDR1 SGHDT, CDR2 YYEEEE. The CDR3 reads CASSLGGRQPQHF. CDR3 coding DNA: TGTGCCAGCAGCTTGGGCGGCAGACAGCCCCAGCATTTT.

This chain links TRBV6-4 with TRBJ1-5; D possibly corresponds to TRBD1 (6 bases). Germline CDR1 MRHNA, CDR2 SNTAGT. The CDR3 is 17 residues long. The V gene lost 7 bases and the J gene lost 2 bases, with 21 bases spanning the gap. This CDR3 is CASIGRGGPNGNQPQHF. CDR3 bases: TGTGCCAGCATTGGTCGGGGGGGCCCTAACGGCAATCAGCCCCAGCATTTT.

V is TRBV10-2 and J is TRBJ1-1, with D unclear. Between the trimmed V and J ends, which lost 4 bases and 3 bases, there was a span of 9 bases. The CDR3 extends over 13 amino acids. Germline CDR1 is WSHSY and CDR2 is SAAADI. The CDR3 here is CASSVTRYTEAFF. DNA of the CDR3: TGCGCCAGCAGTGTTACCAGGTACACTGAAGCTTTCTTT.

The chain joins TRBV6-4 to TRBJ2-3, with TRBD2 matching 9 bases. The V gene end was trimmed by 2 bases and the J gene end by 4 bases; junction bases not matched to a gene: 7. The CDR3 is 16 amino acids. Per germline, CDR1 MRHNA and CDR2 SNTAGT. CDR3 loop: CASSDRGLASPDTQYF. The DNA for the CDR3 is TGTGCCAGCAGTGACCGAGGACTAGCGAGCCCAGATACGCAGTATTTT.

V usage is TRBV10-3 and J usage is TRBJ2-3; D is perhaps TRBD2 (6 bases). Trimming took off 4 bases at V and 1 base at J, with 9 bases between the two ends. This CDR3 has 14 residues. Germline assignment: CDR1 ENHRY and CDR2 SYGVKD. In DNA form, the CDR3 reads TGTGCCATCAGTGGGGAGGCGGGCACAGATACGCAGTATTTT. It encodes CAISGEAGTDTQYF.

The chain links TRBV20-1 to TRBJ2-7; maybe TRBD2 (5 bases). Trimming removed 5 bases from V and 4 bases from J, with 9 bases in between. The germline V gene encodes CDR1 DFQATT and CDR2 SNEGSKA (reference sequence). The CDR3 runs to 11 residues. In nucleotides, the CDR3 is TGCAGTGCTCCGGCGGGTTACGAGCAGTACTTC. Protein product: CSAPAGYEQYF.

The chain combines TRBV14 with TRBJ1-2, with TRBD1 as a possible D gene (5 bases). V was cut by 0 bases and J by 4 bases, with 21 bases left in between. Germline V gene data show CDR1 as SGHDN and CDR2 as FVKESK. The CDR3 is 18 residues long. The CDR3 spells CASSQEGFTGRRSYGYTF. The CDR3 DNA reads TGTGCCAGCAGCCAAGAGGGTTTTACAGGTCGAAGAAGCTATGGCTACACCTTC.

The chain's CDR3 is CASSYFGISGGTEAFF. Written as DNA, the CDR3 is TGTGCCAGCAGTTACTTCGGGATTTCGGGGGGCACTGAAGCTTTCTTT. This chain connects TRBV6-6 to TRBJ1-1; possible D gene TRBD1, 5 bases. Germline lookup yields CDR1 MNHNY and CDR2 SVGAGI (reference sequence). Trimming stripped 1 base from V and 4 bases from J, with 16 bases between. This CDR3 comprises 16 residues.